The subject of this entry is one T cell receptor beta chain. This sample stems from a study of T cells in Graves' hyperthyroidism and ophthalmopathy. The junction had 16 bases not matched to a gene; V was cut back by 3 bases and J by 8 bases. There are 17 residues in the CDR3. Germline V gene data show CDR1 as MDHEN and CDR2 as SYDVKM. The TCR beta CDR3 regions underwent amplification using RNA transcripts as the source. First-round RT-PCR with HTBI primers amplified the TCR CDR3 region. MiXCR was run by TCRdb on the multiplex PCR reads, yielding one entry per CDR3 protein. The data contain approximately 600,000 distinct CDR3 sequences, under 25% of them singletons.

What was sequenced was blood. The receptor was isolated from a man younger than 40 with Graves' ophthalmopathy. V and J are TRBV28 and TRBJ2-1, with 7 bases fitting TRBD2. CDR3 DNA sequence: TGTGCCAGCAGTTTGGTCGGCCGGGGACTAACCCAGGATGAGCAGTTCTTC. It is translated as CASSLVGRGLTQDEQFF.